This TCR beta chain is from a study of blood T cells in healthy people across ages. CDR1 SGHTA and CDR2 FQGNSA come from the germline V gene. CDR3 length: 14 residues. A J-beta primer mix and a sample-barcoded 5' primer were used in a second PCR of roughly 7 to 12 cycles. TCRdb re-derived calls from the 5' RACE reads in MiXCR, one entry per CDR3 protein. The data contain 1.5 million or so distinct CDR3 sequences, approximately 43% of them seen just once; the ten biggest clones take up approximately 4.1%. Of note for this clonotype: Possible read error: a much larger clone is one base away.

The rearrangement links TRBV7-2 to TRBJ2-5, with a possible D match to TRBD1 (5 bases). Sequencing was done on a sample of blood. The receptor was derived from a woman between 18 and 29 years old in good health. CDR3 nucleotides: TGTGTCAGCAGCTTAACTCAGGGTAAAGAGACCCAGTACTTC. Protein: CVSSLTQGKETQYF.